A single sample is the source of the 15 T cell receptor beta chains below, sequenced in a study of Ad26.COV2.S vaccination and SARS-CoV-2 variants. Treatment reported: 19 received Ad26.COV2.S at low or high dose, single or two shots; five or six received placebo; per-sample allocation not given. All samples were drawn on day 63, counting from the first vaccine or placebo injection. Using immunoSEQ multiplex PCR, the repertoire was profiled, and TCRdb retains in-frame clones only, with some absent. The table includes about 680,000 clones, 89% detected once. Source: peripheral blood, taken in a trial of Ad26.COV2.S vaccine versus placebo. The receptors shown here come from a person aged 18-60 years who received the Ad26.COV2.S COVID-19 vaccine or a placebo.

In its sample, this clone was seen once. The chain uses TRBV3-1 (or the pseudogene TRBV3-2) and TRBJ2-7; 8 nucleotides align to TRBD1. J was trimmed by 6 bases and V by 6 bases; bases with no gene match: 13. The CDR3 loop spans 15 amino acids. Germline-derived CDR1 and CDR2 are LGHDT and YNNKEL (reference sequence). The CDR3 reads CASSRQGTVLGEQYF. The CDR3 bases are TGTGCCAGCAGTCGACAGGGGACTGTCTTGGGCGAGCAGTACTTC.

V and J are TRBV6-5 and TRBJ1-2; D is unresolved. There are 13 residues in the CDR3. CDR1 and CDR2 (germline): MNHEY, SVGAGI. Trimming shortened V by 5 bases and J by 4 bases, and 11 bases separated the two germline ends. CDR3 protein: CASSPDGTYGYTF. CDR3 DNA: TGTGCCAGCAGTCCGGACGGAACCTATGGCTACACCTTC.

This clone was detected only a few times. The genes are TRBV27 and TRBJ1-4; 8 bases agree with TRBD1. This CDR3 has 18 residues. The ends lost 2 bases at V and 1 base at J; junction bases unmatched: 9. The V gene's germline CDR1 is MNHEY and CDR2 SMNVEV (reference sequence). CDR3 sequence reads: CASSLTRTGKLTNEKLFF. The CDR3 nucleotides are TGTGCCAGCAGTTTAACCCGGACAGGGAAACTAACTAATGAAAAACTGTTTTTT.

V is TRBV2 and J is TRBJ2-1; D may be TRBD2 (6 bases). The CDR3 runs 13 residues. V was trimmed by 8 bases and J by 7 bases, leaving 15 bases between them. Germline lookup yields CDR1 SNHLY and CDR2 FYNNEI. The CDR3 loop is CASRDSSRNEQFF. The CDR3 bases are TGTGCCAGCCGGGACTCCTCTAGAAATGAGCAGTTCTTC.

This clone has a handful of counts. The chain has TRBV6-5 and TRBJ2-7, with TRBD1 identical over 9 bases. J gave up 0 bases and V 6 bases, and 6 bases lay outside the gene matches. The germline V gene has CDR1 MNHEY and CDR2 SVGAGI. CDR3 size: 15 residues. CDR3 nucleotide sequence: TGTGCCAGCAGCGAGGACAGGGGAGGCTCCTACGAGCAGTACTTC. It encodes CASSEDRGGSYEQYF.

The J gene is TRBJ2-3, the V gene TRBV27, with 9 positions matching TRBD1. Unmatched junction bases numbered 2, after V lost 4 bases and J lost 0 bases. In germline, CDR1 is MNHEY, CDR2 SMNVEV (reference sequence). This CDR3 is 15 amino acids long. The CDR3 region has the DNA TGTGCCAGCAGTTGGACAGGGGACAGCACAGATACGCAGTATTTT. Protein: CASSWTGDSTDTQYF.

The chain recombines TRBV7-8 with TRBJ2-1, with 8 bases fitting TRBD2. The germline V gene has CDR1 SGHVS and CDR2 FQNEAQ. The V and J ends lost 5 bases and 7 bases, in that order; junction bases with no gene match: 10. The CDR3 consists of 15 residues. The CDR3 reads CASSGGAGGVNEQFF. CDR3 DNA: TGTGCCAGCAGCGGGGGGGCGGGAGGCGTGAATGAGCAGTTCTTC.

The chain carries TRBV7-6 and TRBJ2-2; D ambiguous. The CDR3 runs 13 residues. V lost 1 base, J lost 4 bases, and 4 bases lay in between. The V gene's germline CDR1 is SGHVS and CDR2 FNYEAQ. The CDR3 protein is CASSLVFTGELFF. The CDR3 DNA follows: TGTGCCAGCAGCTTAGTGTTCACCGGGGAGCTGTTTTTT.

The gene calls are TRBV7-9 and TRBJ1-1, with D perhaps TRBD1 (5 bases). Trimming cost V 5 bases and J 1 base, with 11 bases left between them. The germline gives CDR1 SEHNR, CDR2 FQNEAQ (reference sequence). CDR3 length equals 14 residues. This CDR3 reads CASSPVGENTEAFF. The CDR3 nucleotides are TGTGCCAGCAGCCCAGTGGGGGAGAACACTGAAGCTTTCTTT.

The table lists this clone with a few counts. The rearrangement links TRBV6-5 to TRBJ2-7; D is possibly TRBD2 (5 bases). There are 12 residues in the CDR3. V was pared by 6 bases and J by 3 bases, with 9 bases between. Germline V gene lookup returns CDR1 MNHEY and CDR2 SVGAGI. CDR3 nucleotides: TGTGCCAGCAGCCCCGAGGGCTACGAGCAGTACTTC. It codes for CASSPEGYEQYF.

This chain connects TRBV10-1 to TRBJ2-2; D is unresolved. Germline CDR1 WNHNN, CDR2 SYGVQD (reference sequence). Trimming left V 7 bases short and J 7 bases short, with 13 bases between. The CDR3 spans 13 residues. Here the CDR3 reads CASNSGQNGELFF. CDR3 DNA: TGCGCCAGCAACTCCGGGCAGAACGGGGAGCTGTTTTTT.

DNA for the CDR3: TGTGCCAGCAGTTACTCGTCGCGGACAGGGTCCTACGAGCAGTACTTC. It codes for CASSYSSRTGSYEQYF. The genes are TRBV6-5 and TRBJ2-7; 8 bases align to TRBD1. This CDR3 is 16 amino acids long. In germline, CDR1 is MNHEY, CDR2 SVGAGI. V was pared by 0 bases and J by 1 base, with 5 bases of the junction left unmatched.

CDR3 in DNA: TGTGCCAGCAGACCCACCCGGTCTGGGGCTTTCTTT. Protein product: CASRPTRSGAFF. V is TRBV12-3 or TRBV12-4 and J is TRBJ1-1; D call uncertain. The CDR3 spans 12 residues. V was shortened by 6 bases and J by 11 bases, with 16 bases between the two germline ends.

V usage is TRBV18 and J usage is TRBJ2-1; 9 nucleotides match TRBD2. Germline V gene lookup returns CDR1 KGHSH and CDR2 LQKENI. There are 15 residues in the CDR3. Trimming removed 3 bases from V and 5 bases from J; junction bases left unmatched: 5. CDR3 in amino acids: CASSPGLASHNEQFF. For the CDR3, the DNA is TGTGCCAGCTCACCGGGACTAGCTTCCCACAATGAGCAGTTCTTC.

The V call is TRBV30, the J call TRBJ2-7, with D perhaps TRBD1 or TRBD2 (5 bases each). Deletions cut 3 bases from V and 2 bases from J, with 14 bases between. This CDR3 contains 14 residues. From germline, CDR1 is GTSNPN and CDR2 SVGIG (reference sequence). CDR3 sequence reads: CAWSLGTEAYEQYF. The CDR3 region has the DNA TGTGCCTGGAGCTTGGGGACGGAGGCCTACGAGCAGTACTTC.